The sequence of this TCR beta chain was determined in a study of OX40 agonist ivuxolimab in advanced cancers. Turning to the study itself: Previous treatment with anti-PD-1, anti-PD-L1 or anti-CTLA-4 therapy was allowed; 40% had received some.

The data were produced by immunoSEQ multiplex PCR, yet TCRdb's version contains in-frame clones alone and is incomplete. The data show tens of thousands of clones, with about 90% seen just once and around a fifth held by the top ten. Study observations and caveats: Clones of CD4+ and CD8+ blood T cells grew by week 6 at doses of 0.1 to 3.0 mg/kg. Among the lowest levels of clonal expansion were found in partial responders at 0.1-3.0 mg/kg.

CDR3 length: 14 amino acids. CDR1 and CDR2 (germline): MGHRA, YSYEKL. As concerns this clone: Its matching antigen is unknown. Sequence at one end of the junction differs from germline and may be a read error. The same CDR3 is also encoded by other DNA sequences in this sample.

The TCR sequence derives from an adult with an advanced solid tumor such as melanoma, head and neck, liver or kidney cancer. This specimen was CD4+ or CD8+ T cells sorted from blood, taken in a trial of the OX40 agonist ivuxolimab. The rearrangement links TRBV4-1 to TRBJ1-1; no definite D call. CDR3 region: CASSQETVNTEAFF. CDR3 nucleotide sequence: TGCGCCAGCAGCCAAGAAACAGTGAACACCGAAGCTTTCTTT.